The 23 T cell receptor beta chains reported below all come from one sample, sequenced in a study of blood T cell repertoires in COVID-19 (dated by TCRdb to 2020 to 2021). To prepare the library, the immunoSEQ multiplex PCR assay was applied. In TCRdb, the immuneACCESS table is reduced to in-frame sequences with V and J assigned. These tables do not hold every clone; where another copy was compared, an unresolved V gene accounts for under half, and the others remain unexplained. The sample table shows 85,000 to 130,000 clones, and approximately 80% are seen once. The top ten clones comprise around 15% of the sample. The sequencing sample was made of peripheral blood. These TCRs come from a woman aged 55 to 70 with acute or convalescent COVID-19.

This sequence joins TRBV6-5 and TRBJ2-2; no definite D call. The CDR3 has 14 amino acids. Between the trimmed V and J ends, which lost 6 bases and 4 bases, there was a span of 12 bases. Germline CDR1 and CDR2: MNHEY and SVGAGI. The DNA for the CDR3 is TGTGCCAGCAGCCCCCCAACTGGCACCGGGGAGCTGTTTTTT. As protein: CASSPPTGTGELFF.

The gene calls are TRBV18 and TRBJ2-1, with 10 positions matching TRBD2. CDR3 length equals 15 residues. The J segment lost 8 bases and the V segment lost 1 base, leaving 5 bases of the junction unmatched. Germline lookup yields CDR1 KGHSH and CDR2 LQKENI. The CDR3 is CASSPLAGGIDEQFF. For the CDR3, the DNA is TGTGCCAGCTCACCACTAGCGGGGGGTATCGATGAGCAGTTCTTC.

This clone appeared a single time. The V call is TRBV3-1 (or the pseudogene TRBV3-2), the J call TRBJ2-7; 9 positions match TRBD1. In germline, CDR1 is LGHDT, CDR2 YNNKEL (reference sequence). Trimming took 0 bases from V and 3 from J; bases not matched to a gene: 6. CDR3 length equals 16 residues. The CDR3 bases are TGTGCCAGCAGCCAAGAGGGGGGACAGGGAATCTACGAGCAGTACTTC. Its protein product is CASSQEGGQGIYEQYF.

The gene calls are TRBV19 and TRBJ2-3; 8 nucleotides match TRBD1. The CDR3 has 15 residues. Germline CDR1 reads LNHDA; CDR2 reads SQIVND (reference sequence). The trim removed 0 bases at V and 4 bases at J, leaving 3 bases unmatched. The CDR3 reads CASSIEGRGPDTQYF. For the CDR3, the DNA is TGTGCCAGTAGTATAGAGGGCAGGGGGCCAGATACGCAGTATTTT.

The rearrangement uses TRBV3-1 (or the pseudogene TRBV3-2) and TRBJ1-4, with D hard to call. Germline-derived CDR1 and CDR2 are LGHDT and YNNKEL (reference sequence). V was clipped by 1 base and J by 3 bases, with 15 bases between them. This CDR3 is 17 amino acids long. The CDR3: CASSQGTGGTSNEKLFF. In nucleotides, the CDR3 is TGTGCCAGCAGCCAAGGCACTGGAGGCACGTCTAATGAAAAACTGTTTTTT.

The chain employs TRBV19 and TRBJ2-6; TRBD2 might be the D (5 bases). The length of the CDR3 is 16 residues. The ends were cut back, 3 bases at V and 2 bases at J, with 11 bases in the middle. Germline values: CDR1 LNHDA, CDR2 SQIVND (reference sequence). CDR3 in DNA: TGTGCCAGTAGTATCGGACTCCTAACTGGGGCCAACGTCCTGACTTTC. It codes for CASSIGLLTGANVLTF.

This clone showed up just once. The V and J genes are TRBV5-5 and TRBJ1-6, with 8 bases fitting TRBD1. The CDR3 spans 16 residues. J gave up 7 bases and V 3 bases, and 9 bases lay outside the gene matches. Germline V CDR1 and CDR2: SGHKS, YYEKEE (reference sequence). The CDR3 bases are TGTGCCAGCAGCTGGGATCCAGGACAGGGAAATTCACCCCTCCACTTT. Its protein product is CASSWDPGQGNSPLHF.

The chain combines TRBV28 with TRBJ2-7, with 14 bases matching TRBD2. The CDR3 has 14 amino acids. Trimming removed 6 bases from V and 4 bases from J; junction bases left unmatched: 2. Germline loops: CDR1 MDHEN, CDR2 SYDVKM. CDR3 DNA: TGTGCCAGCAGGTGGACTAGCGGGAGGTACGAGCAGTACTTC. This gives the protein CASRWTSGRYEQYF.

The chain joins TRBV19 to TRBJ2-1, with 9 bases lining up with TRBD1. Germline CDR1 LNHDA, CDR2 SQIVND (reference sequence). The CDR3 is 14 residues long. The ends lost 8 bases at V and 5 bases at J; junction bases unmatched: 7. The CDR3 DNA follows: TGTGCCAGTGGAGACAGGGGGGGGAACAATGAGCAGTTCTTC. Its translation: CASGDRGGNNEQFF.

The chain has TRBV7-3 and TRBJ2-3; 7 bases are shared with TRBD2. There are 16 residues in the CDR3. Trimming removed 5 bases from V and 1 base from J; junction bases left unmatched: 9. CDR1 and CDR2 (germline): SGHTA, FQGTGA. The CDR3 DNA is TGTGCCAGCAGCCAGAAGCGGGATTGGGGCACAGATACGCAGTATTTT. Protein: CASSQKRDWGTDTQYF.

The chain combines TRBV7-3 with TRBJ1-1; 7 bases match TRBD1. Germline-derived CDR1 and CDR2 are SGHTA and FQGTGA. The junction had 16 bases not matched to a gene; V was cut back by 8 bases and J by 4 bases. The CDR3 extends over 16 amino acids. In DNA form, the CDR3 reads TGTGCCAGCTCTATCACAGGGGCCATCAGACCCACTGAAGCTTTCTTT. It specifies CASSITGAIRPTEAFF.

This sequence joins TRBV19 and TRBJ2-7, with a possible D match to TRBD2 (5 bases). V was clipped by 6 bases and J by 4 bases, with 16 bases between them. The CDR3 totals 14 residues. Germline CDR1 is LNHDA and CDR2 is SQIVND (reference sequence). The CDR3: CASSPDSTSYEQYF. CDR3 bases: TGTGCCAGTAGCCCGGACTCAACCTCTTACGAGCAGTACTTC.

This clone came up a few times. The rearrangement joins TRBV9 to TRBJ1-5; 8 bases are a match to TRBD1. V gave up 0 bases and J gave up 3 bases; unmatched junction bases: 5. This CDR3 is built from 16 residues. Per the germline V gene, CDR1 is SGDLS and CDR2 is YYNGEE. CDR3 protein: CASSVGTGRFNQPQHF. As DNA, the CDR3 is TGTGCCAGCAGCGTAGGGACAGGGCGTTTCAATCAGCCCCAGCATTTT. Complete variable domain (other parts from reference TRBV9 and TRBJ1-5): DSGVTQTPKHLITATGQRVTLRCSPRSGDLSVYWYQQSLDQGLQFLIQYYNGEERAKGNILERFSAQQFPDLHSELNLSSLELGDSALYFCASSVGTGRFNQPQHFGDGTRLSIL.

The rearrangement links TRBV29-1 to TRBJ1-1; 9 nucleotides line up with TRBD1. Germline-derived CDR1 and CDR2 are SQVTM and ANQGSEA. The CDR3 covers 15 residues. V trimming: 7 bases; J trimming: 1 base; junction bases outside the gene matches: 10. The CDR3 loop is CSATTQGASNTEAFF. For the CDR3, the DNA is TGCAGCGCCACCACACAGGGGGCTTCGAACACTGAAGCTTTCTTT.

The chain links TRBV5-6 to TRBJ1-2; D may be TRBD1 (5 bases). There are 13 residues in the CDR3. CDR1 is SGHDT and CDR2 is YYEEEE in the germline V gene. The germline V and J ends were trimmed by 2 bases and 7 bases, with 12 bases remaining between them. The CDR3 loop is CASSFAGLGGYTF. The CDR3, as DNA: TGTGCCAGCAGCTTCGCAGGGTTGGGTGGCTACACCTTC.

The CDR3 DNA reads as TGTGCCACCGGGACAGGGTTGGTCGGCGGCGGCTACACCTTC. Encoded protein: CATGTGLVGGGYTF. This sequence joins TRBV6-5 and TRBJ1-2, with 9 bases matching TRBD1. CDR1 is MNHEY, CDR2 SVGAGI, per germline. Trimming took 10 bases from V and 8 from J; bases not matched to a gene: 14. CDR3 size: 14 residues.

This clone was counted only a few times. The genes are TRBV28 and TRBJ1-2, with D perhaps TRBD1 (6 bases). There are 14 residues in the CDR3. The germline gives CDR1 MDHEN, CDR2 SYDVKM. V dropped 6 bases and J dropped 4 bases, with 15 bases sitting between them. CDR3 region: CASSGTGTVYGYTF. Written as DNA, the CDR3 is TGTGCCAGCAGCGGAACAGGGACGGTCTATGGCTACACCTTC.

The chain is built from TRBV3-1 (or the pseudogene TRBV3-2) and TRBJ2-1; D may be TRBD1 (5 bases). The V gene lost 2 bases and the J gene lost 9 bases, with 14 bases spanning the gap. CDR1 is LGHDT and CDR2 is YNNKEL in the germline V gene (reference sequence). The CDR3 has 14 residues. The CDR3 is CASSQRMTVPEQFF. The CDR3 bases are TGTGCCAGCAGCCAAAGGATGACAGTGCCTGAGCAGTTCTTC.

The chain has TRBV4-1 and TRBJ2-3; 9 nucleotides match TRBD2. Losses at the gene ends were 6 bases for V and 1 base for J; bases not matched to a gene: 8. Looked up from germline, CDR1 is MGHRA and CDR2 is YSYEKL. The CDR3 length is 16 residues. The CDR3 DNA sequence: TGCGCCAGCAGAGAATATATAGCGGGAGGCACAGATACGCAGTATTTT. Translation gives CASREYIAGGTDTQYF.

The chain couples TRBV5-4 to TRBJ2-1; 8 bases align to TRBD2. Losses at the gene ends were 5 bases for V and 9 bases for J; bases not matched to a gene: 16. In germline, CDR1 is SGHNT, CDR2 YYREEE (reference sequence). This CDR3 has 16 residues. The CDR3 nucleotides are TGTGCCAGCAGTCCCCTAGCGGGTCGAGTATGGGGTGAGCAGTTCTTC. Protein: CASSPLAGRVWGEQFF.

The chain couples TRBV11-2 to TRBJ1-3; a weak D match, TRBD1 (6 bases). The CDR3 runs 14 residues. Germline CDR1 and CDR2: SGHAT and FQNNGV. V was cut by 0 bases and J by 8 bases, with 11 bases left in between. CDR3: CASSLEAGVHTIYF. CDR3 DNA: TGTGCCAGCAGCTTAGAAGCAGGGGTGCACACCATATATTTT.

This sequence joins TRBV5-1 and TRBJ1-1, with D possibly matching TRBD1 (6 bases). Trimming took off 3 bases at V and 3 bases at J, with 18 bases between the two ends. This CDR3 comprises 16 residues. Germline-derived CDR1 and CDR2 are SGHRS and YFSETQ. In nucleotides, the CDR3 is TGCGCCAGCAGCTGGGACCGGGACATGAGGGACACTGAAGCTTTCTTT. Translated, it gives CASSWDRDMRDTEAFF.

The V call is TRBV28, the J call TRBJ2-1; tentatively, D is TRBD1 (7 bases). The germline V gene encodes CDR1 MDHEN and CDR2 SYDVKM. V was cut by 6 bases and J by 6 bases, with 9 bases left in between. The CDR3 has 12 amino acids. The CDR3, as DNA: TGTGCCAGCAGGCAGGGGGGCAATGAGCAGTTCTTC. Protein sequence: CASRQGGNEQFF.